These 22 T cell receptor beta chains originate from one sample sequenced in a study of blood T cells in healthy people across ages. Then a second PCR, running roughly 7 to 11 cycles, was carried out with a sample-barcoded 5' primer and a J-beta primer mix. TCRdb analysed the 5' RACE reads with MiXCR anew, one entry per CDR3 protein. Of fewer than 2 million distinct CDR3 sequences in the sample, approximately 40% were seen once. The sequenced sample was blood. These receptors were obtained from a human donor in good health.

This sequence joins TRBV5-1 and TRBJ2-5; D is possibly TRBD1 or TRBD2 (5 bases each). The CDR3 is 13 amino acids. V was cut by 1 base and J by 11 bases, with 15 bases left in between. Germline V gives CDR1 SGHRS, CDR2 YFSETQ. CDR3 nucleotide sequence: TGCGCCAGCAGCTTGTCGGGGCAATACGGGCAGTACTTC. It codes for CASSLSGQYGQYF.

V usage is TRBV3-1 and J usage is TRBJ1-2; no clear D. V was shortened by 2 bases and J by 3 bases, with 10 bases between the two germline ends. Germline CDR1 reads LGHDT; CDR2 reads YNNKEL (reference sequence). The CDR3 runs 14 residues. The CDR3 here is CASSQITDHYGYTF. The CDR3 DNA sequence: TGTGCCAGCAGCCAAATCACGGACCACTATGGCTACACCTTC.

Comments on this clonotype: An end of the junction does not agree with germline; a read error may underlie this. The chain carries TRBV7-2 and TRBJ1-3; D gene uncertain. Germline CDR1 reads SGHTA; CDR2 reads FQGNSA. This CDR3 region has 15 residues. The CDR3 region is CASSLVRLSGSTIYF. The CDR3, as DNA: TGTGCCAGCAGCTTAGTCAGGCTCTCTGGAAGCACCATATATTTT.

The sample holds one count of this clonotype. The V gene is TRBV7-9, the J gene TRBJ1-4; D is perhaps TRBD1 (5 bases). Germline CDR1 reads SEHNR; CDR2 reads FQNEAQ (reference sequence). The V and J ends lost 5 bases and 2 bases respectively, with 12 bases between them. The CDR3 is 15 residues long. The CDR3, as DNA: TGTGCCAGCAGCCTCCAAGACAGTACTAATGAAAAACTGTTTTTT. Its translation: CASSLQDSTNEKLFF.

This clonotype was detected many times. The rearrangement joins TRBV12-3 or TRBV12-4 to TRBJ2-1, with 10 bases matching TRBD1. The CDR3 loop spans 22 amino acids. J gave up 0 bases and V 7 bases, and 24 bases lay outside the gene matches. CDR3 loop: CASTPTLGGTGATTSSYNEQFF. DNA for the CDR3: TGTGCCAGCACCCCGACTTTGGGGGGGACAGGGGCTACTACGAGCTCCTACAATGAGCAGTTCTTC.

The chain has TRBV20-1 and TRBJ2-5, with 9 positions matching TRBD1. Germline values: CDR1 DFQATT, CDR2 SNEGSKA (reference sequence). V shed 5 bases and J 4 bases; nucleotides not matched to a gene: 5. The CDR3 is 13 residues long. The CDR3 coding sequence is TGCAGTGCTCGACAGGGGGTTTCAGAGACCCAGTACTTC. Residues: CSARQGVSETQYF.

The V and J genes are TRBV20-1 and TRBJ2-4, with 10 bases matching TRBD2. The CDR3 consists of 15 residues. The ends lost 4 bases at V and 13 bases at J; junction bases unmatched: 16. Germline-derived CDR1 and CDR2 are DFQATT and SNEGSKA (reference sequence). The CDR3 reads CSATRVSGGANEQYF. CDR3 nucleotide sequence: TGCAGTGCTACCCGGGTGAGCGGGGGGGCCAATGAGCAGTACTTC.

This sequence joins TRBV9 and TRBJ2-2, with unresolved D. The V end lost 0 bases, the J end lost 0 bases, and 9 bases lay between the germline ends. Per germline, CDR1 SGDLS and CDR2 YYNGEE. The CDR3 consists of 16 residues. The CDR3 protein is CASSVDIHANTGELFF. CDR3 DNA: TGTGCCAGCAGCGTAGATATCCACGCGAACACCGGGGAGCTGTTTTTT.

The table lists this clonotype with a count of one. The chain links TRBV6-2 or TRBV6-3 to TRBJ2-1, with a possible D match to TRBD1 (6 bases). TRBJ2-7 explains the end of the DNA better; the J call may be wrong. The CDR3 runs to 16 residues. Germline V gene sequence: CDR1 MNHEY, CDR2 SVGEGT. CDR3 DNA: TGTGCCAGCAGTTACTCTGAAAACCGGGACAACAATGAGCAGTACTTC. It translates to CASSYSENRDNNEQYF.

This clonotype was counted between two and nine times. This may be a read error, as it is one base from a much larger clone. The V gene is TRBV20-1, the J gene TRBJ2-5; tentative D call: TRBD2 (7 bases). The germline V and J ends were trimmed by 4 bases and 5 bases, with 17 bases remaining between them. CDR1 and CDR2 (germline): DFQATT, SNEGSKA (reference sequence). This CDR3 contains 14 residues. The CDR3 nucleotides read TGCAGTGCTATTAGCGCGGGGGCTCGGGAGACCCAGTACTTC. This codes for CSAISAGARETQYF.

On this clonotype itself: The CDR3 ends on some other residue instead of the conserved phenylalanine or tryptophan, so this is likely a read error. This rearrangement joins TRBV6-5 to TRBJ2-5; 11 bases match TRBD2. V was clipped by 6 bases and J by 2 bases; unmatched bases: 8. Germline V CDR1 and CDR2: MNHEY, SVGAGI. The CDR3 spans 16 residues. CDR3 in amino acids: CASSYLLAGVQETQYV. CDR3 nucleotide sequence: TGTGCCAGCAGCTATCTACTAGCGGGGGTTCAAGAGACCCAGTACGTC.

V is TRBV7-2 and J is TRBJ2-1; 7 positions match TRBD2. V was pared by 5 bases and J by 7 bases, with 11 bases of the junction left unmatched. The CDR3 loop spans 15 amino acids. Germline values: CDR1 SGHTA, CDR2 FQGNSA. CDR3: CASSLHGGSMNEQFF. The CDR3, as DNA: TGTGCCAGCAGCCTTCACGGGGGGTCTATGAATGAGCAGTTCTTC.

This clonotype has just a few counts. The CDR3 bases are TGTGCCAGCAGCAGACAGGGTCCAGATACGCAGTATTTT. Translation gives CASSRQGPDTQYF. The J gene is TRBJ2-3, the V gene TRBV6-6, with TRBD1 matching over 7 bases. Germline V lookup: CDR1 MNHNY, CDR2 SVGAGI (reference sequence). The V segment lost 6 bases and the J segment 4 bases; nucleotides outside the gene matches: 4. The CDR3 contains 13 residues.

The chain joins TRBV12-3 or TRBV12-4 to TRBJ2-3; 8 nucleotides line up with TRBD2. This CDR3 region has 16 residues. V gave up 5 bases and J gave up 4 bases; unmatched junction bases: 11. CDR3 bases: TGTGCCAGCAGTGAGGGACTAGTGGGGGTTGCAGATACGCAGTATTTT. It yields the protein CASSEGLVGVADTQYF.

The V call is TRBV6-4, the J call TRBJ1-1; no definite D call. The V end was cut by 5 bases, the J end by 1 base, with 8 bases between. This CDR3 comprises 13 residues. Germline CDR1 reads MRHNA; CDR2 reads SNTAGT. CDR3 DNA: TGTGCCAGCAGTAACGAGAGGAACACTGAAGCTTTCTTT. Translation gives CASSNERNTEAFF.

This clonotype was counted between two and nine times. The chain employs TRBV20-1 and TRBJ2-3; 7 bases match TRBD1. The CDR3 is made up of 14 amino acids. Germline trimming cut 6 bases from V and 0 bases from J; bases unmatched to any gene: 6. Germline-derived CDR1 and CDR2 are DFQATT and SNEGSKA (reference sequence). The CDR3 DNA sequence: TGCAGTGCGCTGGGACAGCTTAGCACAGATACGCAGTATTTT. Translating it yields CSALGQLSTDTQYF.

The sample holds a few counts of this clonotype. The CDR3 reads CSVGIPSYEQYF. The CDR3 nucleotides read TGCAGCGTTGGGATTCCCTCCTACGAGCAGTACTTC. The chain employs TRBV29-1 and TRBJ2-7; no clear D. The CDR3 loop spans 12 amino acids. V gave up 4 bases and J gave up 0 bases, with 7 bases separating them. From germline, CDR1 is SQVTM and CDR2 ANQGSEA.

The chain carries TRBV7-2 and TRBJ2-3, with 8 bases that match TRBD2. With 3 bases clipped from V and 2 bases from J, the junction kept 7 bases outside the gene matches. Germline V gives CDR1 SGHTA, CDR2 FQGNSA. CDR3 length: 16 amino acids. The CDR3 spells CASSFGAGDLTDTQYF. CDR3 nucleotide sequence: TGTGCCAGCAGCTTCGGAGCGGGGGATCTCACAGATACGCAGTATTTT.

This sequence joins TRBV20-1 and TRBJ1-6; possibly TRBD1 for D (6 bases). Trimming stripped 3 bases from V and 13 bases from J, with 16 bases between. Germline lookup yields CDR1 DFQATT and CDR2 SNEGSKA (reference sequence). This CDR3 region has 13 residues. CDR3 DNA sequence: TGCAGTGCTAGCGGGGGGGCGCTTACGCCCCTCCACTTT. Its translation is CSASGGALTPLHF.

This clonotype was counted only a few times. This chain uses TRBV4-1 with TRBJ2-5, with TRBD1 matching 7 bases. This CDR3 contains 16 residues. CDR1 and CDR2 from the germline V gene are MGHRA and YSYEKL. The ends lost 3 bases at V and 7 bases at J; junction bases unmatched: 14. The DNA of the CDR3 is TGCGCCAGCAGCCACACCCCCGGGACAGAGGCAACGACCCAGTACTTC. Translating it yields CASSHTPGTEATTQYF.

The CDR3: CASSQHWAGGNEQFF. The CDR3 region has the DNA TGCGCCAGCAGCCAACATTGGGCAGGAGGGAATGAGCAGTTCTTC. The chain employs TRBV4-3 and TRBJ2-1; possible D gene TRBD2, 6 bases. The ends were cut back, 2 bases at V and 7 bases at J, with 15 bases in the middle. The CDR3 runs 15 residues. In germline, CDR1 is LGHNA, CDR2 YSLEER.

The chain couples TRBV20-1 to TRBJ2-1, with no clear D. The CDR3 totals 15 residues. CDR1 is DFQATT and CDR2 is SNEGSKA in the germline V gene (reference sequence). Between the trimmed V and J ends, which lost 3 bases and 0 bases, there was a span of 12 bases. Here the CDR3 DNA reads TGCAGTGCTAGCGGCGCTAGGAGCTCCTACAATGAGCAGTTCTTC. It yields the protein CSASGARSSYNEQFF.